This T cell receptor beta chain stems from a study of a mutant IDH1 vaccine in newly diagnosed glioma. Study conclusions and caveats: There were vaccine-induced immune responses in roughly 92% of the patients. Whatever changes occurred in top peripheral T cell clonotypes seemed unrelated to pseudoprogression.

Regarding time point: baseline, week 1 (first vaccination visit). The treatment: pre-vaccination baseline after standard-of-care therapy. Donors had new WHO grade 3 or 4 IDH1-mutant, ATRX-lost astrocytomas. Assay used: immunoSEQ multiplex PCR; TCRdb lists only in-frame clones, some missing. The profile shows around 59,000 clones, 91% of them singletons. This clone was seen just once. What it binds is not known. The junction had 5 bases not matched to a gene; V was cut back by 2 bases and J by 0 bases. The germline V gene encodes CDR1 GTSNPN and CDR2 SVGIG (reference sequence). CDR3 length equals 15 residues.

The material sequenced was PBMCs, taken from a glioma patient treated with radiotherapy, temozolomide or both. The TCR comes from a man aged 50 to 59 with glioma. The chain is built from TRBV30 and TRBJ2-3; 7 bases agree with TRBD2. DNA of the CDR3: TGTGCCTGGAGTCGGGGGGACGGGAGCACAGATACGCAGTATTTT. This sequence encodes CAWSRGDGSTDTQYF.